Listed below are T cell receptor beta chains from one sample, sequenced in a study of blood T cells in healthy people across ages. One entry per CDR3 protein results from TCRdb running MiXCR on the 5' RACE reads. The table records about 1.1 million distinct CDR3 sequences, under 40% of them present only once. Material: blood. These TCRs come from a man younger than 35 in good health. CDR3s include the opening cysteine and the closing phenylalanine or tryptophan. The D gene is left open where the match is weak. Size is stated for part of the rows, as once, few or many counts, or as a class when the clone is expanded.

J: TRBJ1-1
V: TRBV29-1
D: NA
size: NA
CDR3: CSVTTTVGSTEAFF
DNA: TGCAGCGTAACGACGACAGTTGGGAGCACTGAAGCTTTCTTT

J: TRBJ2-3
V: TRBV6-6
D: NA
size: few
CDR3: CASSYSLAGTDTQYF
DNA: TGTGCCAGCAGTTACTCTCTGGCAGGCACAGATACGCAGTATTTT

J: TRBJ2-7
V: TRBV19
D: NA
size: NA
CDR3: CASSIRELTNEQYF
DNA: TGTGCCAGTAGTATACGGGAGCTAACGAACGAGCAGTACTTC

J: TRBJ2-1
V: TRBV7-9
D: NA
size: NA
CDR3: CASTSRATKAYNEQFF
DNA: TGTGCCAGCACCTCTCGAGCGACCAAAGCTTACAATGAGCAGTTCTTC

J: TRBJ2-3
V: TRBV20-1
D: NA
size: NA
CDR3: CSAGSRHVGTDTQYF
DNA: TGCAGTGCTGGGTCCCGGCATGTCGGCACAGATACGCAGTATTTT

J: TRBJ2-1
V: TRBV11-3
D: TRBD2
size: few
CDR3: CASSLRGGRVNEQFF
DNA: TGTGCCAGCAGCTTGCGGGGGGGCCGAGTCAATGAGCAGTTCTTC

J: TRBJ2-3
V: TRBV9
D: NA
size: few
CDR3: CASSVEDARTDTQYF
DNA: TGTGCCAGCAGCGTAGAGGACGCTCGCACAGATACGCAGTATTTT

J: TRBJ1-5
V: TRBV6-2/TRBV6-3
D: NA
size: NA
CDR3: CAGAGVYSNQPQHF
DNA: TGTGCCGGGGCCGGAGTCTATAGCAATCAGCCCCAGCATTTT

J: TRBJ1-4
V: TRBV6-5
D: NA
size: few
CDR3: CASSPVGIGNEKLFF
DNA: TGTGCCAGCAGTCCCGTGGGGATCGGTAATGAAAAACTGTTTTTT

J: TRBJ2-5
V: TRBV7-9
D: NA
size: few
CDR3: CASSLAPAVKTQYF
DNA: TGTGCCAGCAGCTTAGCGCCGGCGGTGAAGACCCAGTACTTC

J: TRBJ1-1
V: TRBV28
D: NA
size: few
CDR3: CASEGGTEAFF
DNA: TGTGCCAGCGAGGGGGGGACTGAAGCTTTCTTT

J: TRBJ2-1
V: TRBV24-1
D: NA
size: NA
CDR3: CATSDSQVLLDNEQFF
DNA: TGTGCCACCAGTGATTCGCAGGTCCTCCTCGACAATGAGCAGTTCTTC

J: TRBJ2-3
V: TRBV3-1
D: TRBD2
size: NA
CDR3: CASSQSLAGGYTDTQYF
DNA: TGTGCCAGCAGCCAAAGCTTAGCGGGGGGGTACACAGATACGCAGTATTTT

J: TRBJ2-6
V: TRBV27
D: NA
size: NA
CDR3: CASSTSPSGANVLTF
DNA: TGTGCCAGCAGTACGTCACCCTCTGGGGCCAACGTCCTGACTTTC

J: TRBJ2-2
V: TRBV27
D: NA
size: many
CDR3: CASRLTENIGTGELFF
DNA: TGTGCCAGCAGACTTACAGAGAATATTGGCACCGGGGAGCTGTTTTTT

J: TRBJ2-7
V: TRBV7-2
D: NA
size: few
CDR3: CASSRPTETYEQYF
DNA: TGTGCCAGCAGTCGCCCGACAGAAACCTACGAGCAGTACTTC

J: TRBJ2-3
V: TRBV12-3/TRBV12-4
D: NA
size: few
CDR3: CASSAAGPGVDTQYF
DNA: TGTGCCAGCAGTGCAGCGGGTCCCGGCGTAGATACGCAGTATTTT

J: TRBJ1-2
V: TRBV12-3/TRBV12-4
D: TRBD1
size: NA
CDR3: CASYGQGAGDYGYTF
DNA: TGTGCCAGTTATGGACAGGGGGCAGGGGACTATGGCTACACCTTC

J: TRBJ1-5
V: TRBV20-1
D: TRBD1
size: few
CDR3: CSARTGIQPQHF
DNA: TGCAGTGCGCGGACAGGGATTCAGCCCCAGCATTTT

J: TRBJ2-6
V: TRBV27
D: NA
size: NA
CDR3: CASSLSAFNSGANVLTF
DNA: TGTGCCAGCAGTTTATCAGCCTTCAACTCTGGGGCCAACGTCCTGACTTTC

J: TRBJ2-3
V: TRBV6-2/TRBV6-3
D: TRBD2
size: NA
CDR3: CASSTSTSGGAYTQYF
DNA: TGCGCCAGCAGTACCAGTACTAGCGGGGGGGCTTATACGCAGTATTTT

J: TRBJ2-7
V: TRBV9
D: NA
size: NA
CDR3: CASSVVGSAGEQYF
DNA: TGTGCCAGCAGCGTAGTAGGATCCGCGGGCGAGCAGTACTTC

J: TRBJ1-4
V: TRBV20-1
D: NA
size: NA
CDR3: CSLDSVETNEKLFF
DNA: TGCAGTCTTGACAGTGTCGAGACTAATGAAAAACTGTTTTTT

J: TRBJ1-1
V: TRBV10-3
D: NA
size: NA
CDR3: CAISESTLYGAFF
DNA: TGTGCCATCAGTGAGTCGACCCTCTACGGAGCTTTCTTT

J: TRBJ1-2
V: TRBV2
D: NA
size: NA
CDR3: CASTQGSQSNGYTF
DNA: TGTGCCAGCACCCAGGGGAGTCAATCTAATGGCTACACCTTC

J: TRBJ1-2
V: TRBV20-1
D: NA
size: NA
CDR3: CSARDTSGYTF
DNA: TGCAGTGCTAGAGATACCAGTGGCTACACCTTC

J: TRBJ1-4
V: TRBV5-1
D: TRBD1
size: few
CDR3: CASSLDRGRTNEKLFF
DNA: TGCGCCAGCAGCCTGGACAGGGGGCGAACTAATGAAAAACTGTTTTTT

J: TRBJ2-3
V: TRBV11-2
D: TRBD2
size: NA
CDR3: CASSPWGGGGSTTDTQYF
DNA: TGTGCCAGCAGCCCTTGGGGTGGGGGGGGAAGCACCACAGATACGCAGTATTTT

J: TRBJ2-1
V: TRBV9
D: TRBD2
size: NA
CDR3: CASSPLTGGLSEQFF
DNA: TGTGCCAGCAGCCCCCTGACGGGGGGTCTCAGTGAGCAGTTCTTC

J: TRBJ2-2
V: TRBV5-1
D: NA
size: NA
CDR3: CASSLEGKGTGELFF
DNA: TGCGCCAGCAGCTTGGAGGGGAAGGGCACCGGGGAGCTGTTTTTT

J: TRBJ1-2
V: TRBV14
D: TRBD1
size: NA
CDR3: CASSQAGTVLGGYTF
DNA: TGTGCCAGCAGCCAAGCGGGGACAGTCTTGGGCGGCTACACCTTC

J: TRBJ1-5
V: TRBV20-1
D: TRBD1
size: NA
CDR3: CSAGVLGQGGPQHF
DNA: TGCAGTGCTGGTGTTCTGGGACAGGGCGGCCCCCAGCATTTT

J: TRBJ2-1
V: TRBV9
D: TRBD2
size: few
CDR3: CASSVDSSLAVSNEQFF
DNA: TGTGCCAGCAGCGTAGATTCTTCCCTAGCGGTAAGCAATGAGCAGTTCTTC

J: TRBJ1-1
V: TRBV27
D: TRBD1
size: NA
CDR3: CASSLLTGLVDTEAFF
DNA: TGTGCCAGCAGTTTATTGACAGGGTTGGTGGACACTGAAGCTTTCTTT

J: TRBJ2-7
V: TRBV2
D: NA
size: NA
CDR3: CASRQRMGRYEQYF
DNA: TGTGCCAGCAGACAGAGGATGGGGCGTTACGAGCAGTACTTC

J: TRBJ2-4
V: TRBV4-2
D: TRBD1
size: few
CDR3: CASSQGDRVIKNIQYF
DNA: TGTGCCAGCAGCCAGGGTGACAGGGTAATTAAAAACATTCAGTACTTC

J: TRBJ2-7
V: TRBV2
D: TRBD1
size: NA
CDR3: CASQGARSYNEQYF
DNA: TGTGCCAGCCAGGGGGCCCGCTCCTACAATGAGCAGTACTTC